Each of the 8 T cell receptor beta chains below was sequenced from the same sample in a study of CD8 T cells in ankylosing spondylitis. TCRdb reprocessed the 5' RACE reads via MiXCR and lists one record per CDR3 protein. The data hold approximately 250,000 distinct CDR3 sequences, with approximately 10% observed a single time. Sequencing was done on a sample of blood, either unsorted or a sorted T cell fraction (not recorded which). The receptors shown here come from a male donor with ankylosing spondylitis or in good health (not recorded which).

This sequence joins TRBV5-4 and TRBJ2-2, with 13 bases lining up with TRBD2. There are 15 residues in the CDR3. Germline V gene sequence: CDR1 SGHNT, CDR2 YYREEE (reference sequence). With 4 bases clipped from V and 7 bases from J, the junction kept 4 bases outside the gene matches. Written as DNA, the CDR3 is TGTGCCAGCAGCCCTGGACTAGCGGGGGTCGGGGAGCTGTTTTTT. Its translation is CASSPGLAGVGELFF.

This clonotype was recorded many times. The V and J genes are TRBV6-1 and TRBJ2-7; 10 nucleotides align to TRBD1. Losses at the gene ends were 5 bases for V and 0 bases for J; bases not matched to a gene: 4. There are 15 residues in the CDR3. Per germline, CDR1 MNHNS and CDR2 SASEGT. The CDR3 loop reads CASSPGTGVSYEQYF. The CDR3 DNA reads as TGTGCCAGCAGTCCCGGGACAGGGGTCTCCTACGAGCAGTACTTC.

The sample holds a few counts of this clonotype. This chain connects TRBV19 to TRBJ1-5; maybe TRBD1 (5 bases). Germline V gene data show CDR1 as LNHDA and CDR2 as SQIVND (reference sequence). The CDR3 is 16 amino acids. V gave up 5 bases and J gave up 4 bases, with 18 bases separating them. The CDR3 region has the DNA TGTGCCAGTAGTCTTGGGGGGGGGACGAGAAATCAGCCCCAGCATTTT. Translating gives CASSLGGGTRNQPQHF.

This clonotype was counted at least ten times. The chain is built from TRBV9 and TRBJ2-1; D is unresolved. The germline V and J ends were trimmed by 0 bases and 7 bases, with 8 bases remaining between them. The CDR3 consists of 13 residues. Germline V gene data show CDR1 as SGDLS and CDR2 as YYNGEE. The CDR3 loop reads CASSVEIGNEQFF. DNA for the CDR3: TGTGCCAGCAGCGTAGAAATAGGGAATGAGCAGTTCTTC.

Many counts were recorded for this clonotype. The V and J genes are TRBV15 and TRBJ2-5; 9 nucleotides line up with TRBD2. The germline CDR1 and CDR2 sequences are LNHNV and YYDKDF (reference sequence). The CDR3 extends over 16 amino acids. The V and J ends lost 0 bases and 0 bases, in that order; junction bases with no gene match: 2. This CDR3 reads CATSRETSGYQETQYF. The CDR3, as DNA: TGTGCCACCAGCAGAGAAACTAGCGGGTACCAAGAGACCCAGTACTTC.

The gene calls are TRBV3-1 and TRBJ1-4; D remains ambiguous. The V gene's germline CDR1 is LGHDT and CDR2 YNNKEL (reference sequence). The CDR3 covers 13 residues. Trimming took off 7 bases at V and 5 bases at J, with 11 bases between the two ends. CDR3 nucleotide sequence: TGTGCCAGCACCCCTCAGGCGAATGAAAAACTGTTTTTT. This gives the protein CASTPQANEKLFF.

This clonotype was counted ten times or more. The chain recombines TRBV5-1 with TRBJ1-2, with 7 positions matching TRBD1. Germline V gene lookup returns CDR1 SGHRS and CDR2 YFSETQ. The CDR3 contains 15 residues. After removal of 2 bases from V and 2 bases from J, the junction contained 6 bases not matched to a gene. CDR3 sequence: CASSLATGSNYGYTF. The CDR3 nucleotides read TGCGCCAGCAGCTTAGCGACAGGGTCGAACTATGGCTACACCTTC.

This clonotype was seen more than once but under ten times. The rearrangement joins TRBV10-3 to TRBJ2-1, with D unresolved. V was cut by 3 bases and J by 9 bases, with 12 bases left in between. In germline, CDR1 is ENHRY, CDR2 SYGVKD. CDR3 length equals 13 residues. The CDR3 region has the DNA TGTGCCATCAGTGACTCGGTGGTCGGTGAGCAGTTCTTC. It encodes CAISDSVVGEQFF.